The 26 T cell receptor beta chains below come from one sample, sequenced in a study of blood T cell repertoires in COVID-19. Sequenced by immunoSEQ multiplex PCR; TCRdb stores in-frame clones only, minus some. The table records a few hundred thousand clones, around 89% of them present only once. The material sequenced was peripheral blood. These receptors came from a woman aged 45-60 years with COVID-19, enrolled during active disease.

About this clone itself: Germline is not matched at one junction end, which may reflect a read error. Here the CDR3 DNA reads TGTGCCAGCAGTGAAGCAGGAACGGGCAGGGGAAACTTC. Translation gives CASSEAGTGRGNF. This chain uses TRBV6-1 with TRBJ2-4; D might be TRBD1 (6 bases). Germline loops: CDR1 MNHNS, CDR2 SASEGT. There are 13 residues in the CDR3.

V and J are TRBV6-4 and TRBJ1-4; 7 positions agree with TRBD1. Germline V CDR1 and CDR2: MRHNA, SNTAGT. The CDR3 contains 15 residues. Trimming took 6 bases from V and 0 from J; bases not matched to a gene: 4. CDR3 residues: CASRHTGATNEKLFF. CDR3 nucleotide sequence: TGTGCCAGCAGACACACAGGGGCAACTAATGAAAAACTGTTTTTT.

The rearrangement uses TRBV2 and TRBJ2-3; 12 bases are a match to TRBD2. Trimming removed 6 bases from V and 4 bases from J; junction bases left unmatched: 5. This CDR3 spans 15 amino acids. CDR1 and CDR2 (germline): SNHLY, FYNNEI. The CDR3 region is CASRMTSGRADTQYF. The CDR3 DNA reads as TGTGCCAGCAGAATGACTAGCGGGAGAGCAGATACGCAGTATTTT.

The chain couples TRBV30 to TRBJ1-5; D is possibly TRBD1 (6 bases). Trimming removed 0 bases at V and 6 bases at J, with 12 bases between. CDR3 length: 14 residues. The germline gives CDR1 GTSNPN, CDR2 SVGIG (reference sequence). For the CDR3, the DNA is TGTGCCTGGAGTGTAGGCCCAGGGGTTCAGCCCCAGCATTTT. Its translation: CAWSVGPGVQPQHF.

The chain recombines TRBV9 with TRBJ2-7; 14 bases fit TRBD2. The CDR3 is made up of 17 amino acids. V was pared by 3 bases and J by 3 bases, with 8 bases of the junction left unmatched. CDR1 SGDLS and CDR2 YYNGEE come from the germline V gene. For the CDR3, the DNA is TGTGCCAGCAGCGGAGGACTAGCGGGGGGCCCTGACTACGAGCAGTACTTC. It encodes CASSGGLAGGPDYEQYF.

The chain has TRBV2 and TRBJ2-3; TRBD1 is a possible D gene (5 bases). The CDR3 is 16 residues long. V was shortened by 0 bases and J by 1 base, with 11 bases between the two germline ends. Germline values: CDR1 SNHLY, CDR2 FYNNEI. The CDR3 region has the DNA TGTGCCAGCAGTGAAGCGGCAGGGCGCGGCACAGATACGCAGTATTTT. It yields the protein CASSEAAGRGTDTQYF.

J is TRBJ2-7 and V is TRBV4-3, with D maybe TRBD2 (5 bases). V shed 1 base and J shed 8 bases, with 15 bases lying between them. Germline values: CDR1 LGHNA, CDR2 YSLEER. CDR3 length: 14 amino acids. The CDR3 sequence: CASSQVAGSTQQYF. Written as DNA, the CDR3 is TGCGCCAGCAGCCAAGTGGCGGGCTCTACGCAGCAGTACTTC.

The rearrangement links TRBV7-2 to TRBJ2-7, with TRBD1 identical over 11 bases. CDR3 length equals 15 residues. Germline CDR1 SGHTA, CDR2 FQGNSA. V shed 5 bases and J 7 bases; nucleotides not matched to a gene: 10. The CDR3 here is CASSPWDRGVGEQYF. CDR3 nucleotides: TGTGCCAGCAGCCCTTGGGACAGGGGGGTAGGGGAGCAGTACTTC.

This chain joins TRBV5-1 and TRBJ2-3; D is perhaps TRBD1 (5 bases). The CDR3 extends over 15 amino acids. The germline V gene has CDR1 SGHRS and CDR2 YFSETQ. The V and J ends lost 0 bases and 4 bases respectively, with 12 bases between them. In nucleotides, the CDR3 is TGCGCCAGCAGCTTGGAAGGGGTTCAAGCAGATACGCAGTATTTT. Protein: CASSLEGVQADTQYF.

This chain links TRBV25-1 with TRBJ1-2; tentative D call: TRBD1 (5 bases). This CDR3 comprises 16 residues. The V and J ends lost 3 bases and 6 bases respectively, with 20 bases between them. CDR1 is MGHDK, CDR2 SYGVNS, per germline. DNA for the CDR3: TGTGCCAGCAGTGACCCCGGGGGGGAAAGAATGCATGGCTACACCTTC. Translating gives CASSDPGGERMHGYTF.

In its sample, this clone ranks as medium-sized. Different DNA sequences within this sample yield the same CDR3. The CDR3 DNA follows: TGTGCCAGCAGCGCTCAGGGGGCCTACGAGCAGTACTTC. Protein: CASSAQGAYEQYF. The gene calls are TRBV9 and TRBJ2-7, with 7 bases matching TRBD1. V dropped 3 bases and J dropped 2; count of bases not matched to a gene: 2. The length of the CDR3 is 13 residues. Germline CDR1 SGDLS, CDR2 YYNGEE.

This sequence joins TRBV5-1 and TRBJ2-1; TRBD2 agrees at 11 bases. This CDR3 is 15 amino acids long. Per the germline V gene, CDR1 is SGHRS and CDR2 is YFSETQ. Trimming at V came to 4 bases and at J to 5 bases, leaving 5 bases not matched to a gene. This CDR3 reads CASSGLAGGNNEQFF. In nucleotides, the CDR3 is TGCGCCAGCAGCGGTTTAGCGGGAGGGAACAATGAGCAGTTCTTC.

This sequence joins TRBV15 and TRBJ1-6; possible D gene TRBD1, 6 bases. V was clipped by 0 bases and J by 4 bases, with 10 bases between them. This CDR3 region has 16 residues. Germline assignment: CDR1 LNHNV and CDR2 YYDKDF (reference sequence). CDR3 bases: TGTGCCACCAGCAGAGATTCGACAGGTTATAATTCACCCCTCCACTTT. Protein: CATSRDSTGYNSPLHF.

The chain uses TRBV4-1 and TRBJ1-4; 11 bases agree with TRBD1. V lost 1 base to trimming and J lost 8 bases; unmatched junction nucleotides: 3. From germline, CDR1 is MGHRA and CDR2 YSYEKL. This CDR3 has 15 residues. CDR3: CASSQVGTGGEKLFF. CDR3 in DNA: TGCGCCAGCAGCCAAGTGGGGACAGGGGGAGAAAAACTGTTTTTT.

This chain connects TRBV7-2 to TRBJ2-2; D is unresolved. The CDR3 extends over 12 amino acids. CDR1 is SGHTA, CDR2 FQGNSA, per germline. V lost 2 bases and J lost 5, with 3 bases in between. Here the CDR3 reads CASSLYTGELFF. For the CDR3, the DNA is TGTGCCAGCAGCTTATATACCGGGGAGCTGTTTTTT. The variable domain in full, completed from reference TRBV7-2 and TRBJ2-2, reads GAGVSQSPSNKVTEKGKDVELRCDPISGHTALYWYRQSLGQGLEFLIYFQGNSAPDKSGLPSDRFSAERTGGSVSTLTIQRTQQEDSAVYLCASSLYTGELFFGEGSRLTVL.

V usage is TRBV19 and J usage is TRBJ1-1; a possible D gene is TRBD1 (6 bases). Trimming shortened V by 3 bases and J by 0 bases, and 11 bases separated the two germline ends. This CDR3 spans 15 amino acids. Germline CDR1 reads LNHDA; CDR2 reads SQIVND (reference sequence). As DNA, the CDR3 is TGTGCCAGTAGTATCCGAGGGGGGGTGAACACTGAAGCTTTCTTT. It yields the protein CASSIRGGVNTEAFF.

The V and J genes are TRBV7-9 and TRBJ1-1; maybe TRBD1 (6 bases). This CDR3 is 14 amino acids long. Germline CDR1 and CDR2: SEHNR and FQNEAQ (reference sequence). The ends were cut back, 2 bases at V and 1 base at J, with 8 bases in the middle. The CDR3 loop is CASSLRQANTEAFF. CDR3 nucleotide sequence: TGTGCCAGCAGCTTAAGACAGGCGAACACTGAAGCTTTCTTT.

CDR3 loop: CASSLGWSGRYTEAFF. CDR3 nucleotide sequence: TGTGCCAGCAGCTTAGGGTGGTCAGGGCGTTACACTGAAGCTTTCTTT. The chain is built from TRBV7-9 and TRBJ1-1; possibly TRBD1 for D (5 bases). The V gene's germline CDR1 is SEHNR and CDR2 FQNEAQ (reference sequence). Trimming took off 1 base at V and 3 bases at J, with 15 bases between the two ends. This CDR3 is built from 16 residues.

The rearrangement joins TRBV18 to TRBJ2-5, with D possibly TRBD1 on 6 matching bases. Per the germline V gene, CDR1 is KGHSH and CDR2 is LQKENI. V was trimmed by 5 bases and J by 5 bases, leaving 12 bases between them. The CDR3 is 13 amino acids. The CDR3 coding sequence is TGTGCCAGCTCATCAGGGGTCGGGGAGACCCAGTACTTC. This encodes CASSSGVGETQYF.

This clone was observed once. This rearrangement joins TRBV13 to TRBJ2-7; D is possibly TRBD2 (5 bases). CDR3 length: 15 residues. CDR1 PRHDT and CDR2 FYEKMQ come from the germline V gene (reference sequence). The germline V and J ends were trimmed by 5 bases and 3 bases, with 17 bases remaining between them. CDR3 loop: CASSPISGIHYEQYF. CDR3 in DNA: TGTGCCAGCAGCCCAATTTCCGGGATACACTACGAGCAGTACTTC.

The gene calls are TRBV4-2 and TRBJ1-2, with TRBD1 matching 8 bases. CDR3 size: 15 residues. Germline CDR1 reads LGHNA; CDR2 reads YNFKEQ. With V trimmed by 3 bases and J by 1 base, 4 bases remained unmatched. Written as DNA, the CDR3 is TGTGCCAGCAGCCACGACAGGGGACATAACTATGGCTACACCTTC. Translated, it gives CASSHDRGHNYGYTF.

CDR3 DNA: TGCGCCAGCAGCCTGACAGGGTGGTTAGGTGAAAAACTGTTTTTT. Translation: CASSLTGWLGEKLFF. The chain carries TRBV5-1 and TRBJ1-4; TRBD1 matches at 7 bases. The CDR3 covers 15 residues. Germline assignment: CDR1 SGHRS and CDR2 YFSETQ. The ends lost 4 bases at V and 7 bases at J; junction bases unmatched: 10.

V is TRBV29-1 and J is TRBJ1-5; D not certain. In germline, CDR1 is SQVTM, CDR2 ANQGSEA. V lost 5 bases to trimming and J lost 2 bases, with 13 bases between them. There are 14 residues in the CDR3. CDR3 DNA sequence: TGCAGCGTTCGGTCCGGACTCGGCAATCAGCCCCAGCATTTT. Translation gives CSVRSGLGNQPQHF. Variable domain in full (rest from reference TRBV29-1 and TRBJ1-5): SAVISQKPSRDICQRGTSLTIQCQVDSQVTMMFWYRQQPGQSLTLIATANQGSEATYESGFVIDKFPISRPNLTFSTLTVSNMSPEDSSIYLCSVRSGLGNQPQHFGDGTRLSIL.

In this sample, this clone turned up a few times. The chain carries TRBV24-1 and TRBJ2-2; 7 bases match TRBD1. Losses at the gene ends were 3 bases for V and 2 bases for J; bases not matched to a gene: 8. The CDR3 is made up of 17 amino acids. Germline V gives CDR1 KGHDR, CDR2 SFDVKD. As DNA, the CDR3 is TGTGCCACCAGTGATCCCCTACAGGGGACCAACACCGGGGAGCTGTTTTTT. Encoded protein: CATSDPLQGTNTGELFF.

This clone was seen a few times. V is TRBV19 and J is TRBJ1-1, with 8 nucleotides matching TRBD1. Germline trimming cut 10 bases from V and 4 bases from J; bases unmatched to any gene: 20. CDR3 length: 17 residues. Germline CDR1 and CDR2: LNHDA and SQIVND (reference sequence). This chain's CDR3 is CATGRLQGEVGGTEAFF. The DNA for the CDR3 is TGTGCCACGGGACGGTTACAGGGGGAGGTTGGCGGCACTGAAGCTTTCTTT.

CDR3 amino acids: CASTNRPQGGNTEAFF. The CDR3 coding sequence is TGCGCCAGCACCAATCGACCCCAGGGAGGGAACACTGAAGCTTTCTTT. This chain links TRBV5-1 with TRBJ1-1, with TRBD1 as a possible D gene (5 bases). This CDR3 has 16 amino acids. From germline, CDR1 is SGHRS and CDR2 YFSETQ. The V and J ends lost 6 bases and 1 base respectively, with 19 bases between them.